The source of this T cell receptor beta chain is a study of blood T cell repertoires in COVID-19. This CDR3 is 15 amino acids long. CDR1 and CDR2 (germline): SGHTA, FQGNSA. After removal of 5 bases from V and 4 bases from J, the junction contained 6 bases not matched to a gene. Participants came from 24 US areas, aged about 18 to 100 years. Cohort placement rested on clinical history that participants reported themselves. Cohort 3 donors counted as recovered after two negative PCRs, clearance, or resolved symptoms. In the study's own analysis: Amplified reference gene primers provided the basis for estimating nucleated cell counts. Profiling relied on immunoSEQ multiplex PCR, and the TCRdb table lists in-frame clones only, not all of them. The DNA was the basis for D and trimming; V, J and clone size are from that table. The data contain some 260,000 clones, just over 85% of them seen just once; the ten biggest clones take up about 1.7%.

What was sequenced was PBMCs or T cells enriched from blood (not recorded which). The chain combines TRBV7-2 with TRBJ2-2; 8 bases match TRBD1. This TCR derives from a man aged 35-49 years who had recovered from COVID-19. CDR3 region: CASSQGQASTGELFF. The CDR3 DNA reads TGTGCCAGCAGCCAGGGACAGGCGTCCACCGGGGAGCTGTTTTTT.